The 8 T cell receptor beta chains presented below share a single source sample, sequenced in a study of blood T cell repertoires in COVID-19. Sequenced by immunoSEQ multiplex PCR; TCRdb stores in-frame clones only, minus some. The table lists fewer than 250,000 clones, 65% to 80% of them singletons. Sequences were obtained from peripheral blood. These receptors were collected from a woman between 50 and 59 years old with acute or convalescent COVID-19.

This clone has more than one count but fewer than ten. One junction end does not reproduce the germline sequence, and a read error may be involved. The chain combines TRBV6-5 with TRBJ1-1; no definite D call. Germline CDR1 MNHEY, CDR2 SVGAGI. There are 14 residues in the CDR3. CDR3 in amino acids: CASSDSSGGTEAFF. In DNA form, the CDR3 reads TGTGCCAGCAGTGACTCGTCCGGTGGCACTGAAGCTTTCTTT.

The V and J genes are TRBV5-5 and TRBJ2-3, with TRBD1 matching over 7 bases. Germline V gene sequence: CDR1 SGHKS, CDR2 YYEKEE (reference sequence). The CDR3 has 14 amino acids. The V and J ends lost 4 bases and 10 bases, in that order; junction bases with no gene match: 12. For the CDR3, the DNA is TGTGCCAGCAGCCTGGAGGACAGGACTTTTTCGCAGTATTTT. Its translation: CASSLEDRTFSQYF.

V usage is TRBV5-5 and J usage is TRBJ2-3; tentatively, D is TRBD2 (5 bases). The CDR3 runs to 16 residues. Germline lookup yields CDR1 SGHKS and CDR2 YYEKEE (reference sequence). V dropped 0 bases and J dropped 4 bases, with 15 bases sitting between them. The CDR3 is CASSLEGPGGADTQYF. CDR3 bases: TGTGCCAGCAGCTTGGAAGGGCCCGGAGGCGCAGATACGCAGTATTTT.

CDR3 region: CASSPGSQPIYEQYF. CDR3 coding DNA: TGTGCCAGCAGCCCAGGTTCCCAGCCAATTTACGAGCAGTACTTC. This chain uses TRBV7-9 with TRBJ2-7; no reliable D call. The V end was cut by 5 bases, the J end by 4 bases, with 18 bases between. The CDR3 covers 15 residues. Looked up from germline, CDR1 is SEHNR and CDR2 is FQNEAQ (reference sequence).

This chain connects TRBV20-1 to TRBJ1-5, with 10 bases that match TRBD1. The V and J ends lost 3 bases and 7 bases, in that order; junction bases with no gene match: 9. This CDR3 contains 15 residues. CDR1 is DFQATT, CDR2 SNEGSKA, per germline (reference sequence). CDR3 amino acids: CSASGDRGFGQPQHF. The CDR3, as DNA: TGCAGTGCTAGTGGGGACAGGGGATTTGGGCAGCCCCAGCATTTT.

V gene TRBV7-6 combines with J gene TRBJ2-7; 8 bases fit TRBD1. The CDR3 runs to 14 residues. CDR1 is SGHVS and CDR2 is FNYEAQ in the germline V gene. J gave up 3 bases and V 1 base, and 2 bases lay outside the gene matches. The CDR3 spells CASSLGTGRYEQYF. The CDR3 region has the DNA TGTGCCAGCAGCTTAGGGACAGGGCGCTACGAGCAGTACTTC.

V is TRBV29-1 and J is TRBJ2-5, with D tentatively TRBD2 (5 bases). The CDR3 has 15 residues. With 7 bases removed from V and 1 base from J, the gap between germline ends came to 19 bases. Germline V CDR1 and CDR2: SQVTM, ANQGSEA. Here the CDR3 DNA reads TGCAGCGCTGTTCGGGATGCAGGTTTCCAAGAGACCCAGTACTTC. It translates to CSAVRDAGFQETQYF.

The chain employs TRBV6-5 and TRBJ1-2; D unresolved. Germline-derived CDR1 and CDR2 are MNHEY and SVGAGI. The V gene lost 2 bases and the J gene lost 12 bases, with 19 bases spanning the gap. This CDR3 region has 14 residues. The CDR3 DNA sequence: TGTGCCAGCAGTTACCCGGGAGCCGAAAGCGGTCACACCTTC. It is translated as CASSYPGAESGHTF.